This T cell receptor beta chain is drawn from a study of cytomegalovirus exposure and HLA in healthy donors. Study conclusions and caveats: A few chains tied to CMV proved CMV antigen-specific in vitro.

Trimming at V came to 5 bases and at J to 4 bases, leaving 6 bases not matched to a gene. The CDR3 consists of 14 residues. In germline, CDR1 is SGHTA, CDR2 FQGNSA. On this clone itself: Its antigen remains unknown.

The data were produced by immunoSEQ multiplex PCR, yet TCRdb's version contains in-frame clones alone and is incomplete. The sample lists under 200,000 clones; roughly 86% were seen once. The TCR sequence derives from a woman between 18 and 29 years old in good health and CMV-seropositive. This sequence joins TRBV7-2 and TRBJ2-7; 9 bases align to TRBD1. The sequenced material came from PBMCs. The CDR3 is CASSKTGGGYEQYF. CDR3 nucleotide sequence: TGTGCCAGCAGCAAGACAGGGGGAGGGTACGAGCAGTACTTC.